This T cell receptor beta chain was captured by sequencing in a study of CD8 T cells in ankylosing spondylitis. V was clipped by 0 bases and J by 0 bases, with 7 bases between them. Germline CDR1 reads SGHKS; CDR2 reads YYEKEE (reference sequence). There are 16 residues in the CDR3. Study-wide findings and caveats: Matched synovial fluid from ankylosing spondylitis patients was reported to be enriched for disease-linked clones. In ankylosing spondylitis blood, a motif of seven or eight highly homologous TCR beta variants appeared characteristic. CD8+ disease-linked clones were present at relatively low frequencies in blood.

Only a few counts were recorded for this clonotype. Its target is unknown. One entry per CDR3 protein, called by TCRdb with MiXCR from the 5' RACE reads. The profile shows 200,000 to 300,000 distinct CDR3 sequences, roughly 32% of them singletons. Sequenced: blood, either unsorted or a sorted T cell fraction (not recorded which). The chain links TRBV5-5 to TRBJ2-6, with no clear D. The TCR sequence derives from a male donor with ankylosing spondylitis or in good health (not recorded which). The CDR3 is CASSLAPHSGANVLTF. CDR3 nucleotides: TGTGCCAGCAGCTTGGCTCCCCACTCTGGGGCCAACGTCCTGACTTTC.